The clone carrying this TCR beta chain has a handful of counts. The antigen remains undetermined. Primers for the PCR totalled 60 Vbeta and 13 Jbeta. TCRdb keeps only in-frame clones here, not all; method: immunoSEQ multiplex PCR. The sample carries roughly 170,000 clones, around 80% recorded once. These data are taken from a study of cytomegalovirus exposure and HLA in healthy donors. The study, taken as a whole, reports: A later analysis by the authors found several of the most significant clusters apparently linked to common viral pathogens. According to reports, the classifier identified cytomegalovirus status with high specificity and sensitivity. With DRB1 most and HLA-C fewest, TCR association rates differed between HLA loci in a later analysis. Later findings reportedly placed an Asian-associated ancestry cluster below the roughly 730-donor mean for N-insertions.

After removal of 5 bases from V and 0 bases from J, the junction contained 5 bases not matched to a gene. CDR3 size: 16 residues. CDR1 and CDR2 (germline): SNHLY, FYNNEI. Sequencing was performed on PBMCs. The receptor's source is a woman in her fifties or sixties in good health and CMV-seropositive. J is TRBJ1-5 and V is TRBV2, with TRBD1 matching 9 bases. CDR3 loop: CASSSGQGNSNQPQHF. The CDR3, as DNA: TGTGCCAGCAGTTCCGGACAGGGGAATAGCAATCAGCCCCAGCATTTT.